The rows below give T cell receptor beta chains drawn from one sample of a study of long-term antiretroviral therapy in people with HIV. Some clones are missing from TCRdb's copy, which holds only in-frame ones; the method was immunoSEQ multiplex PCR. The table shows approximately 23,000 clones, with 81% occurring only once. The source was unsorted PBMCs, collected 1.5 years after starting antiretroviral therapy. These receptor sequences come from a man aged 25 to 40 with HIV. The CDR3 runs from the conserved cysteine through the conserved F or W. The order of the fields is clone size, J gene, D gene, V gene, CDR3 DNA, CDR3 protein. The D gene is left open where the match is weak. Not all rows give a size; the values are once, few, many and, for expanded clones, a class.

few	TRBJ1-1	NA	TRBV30	TGTGCCTGGATCGAAACAGTGAACACTGAAGCTTTCTTT	CAWIETVNTEAFF
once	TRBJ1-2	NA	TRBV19	TGTGCCAGTAGTATAGACACAGGGAACTATGGCTACACCTTC	CASSIDTGNYGYTF
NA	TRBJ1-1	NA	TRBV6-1	TGTGCCAGCAGTGAGGGGAACAGGCTCTCAGCTTTCTTT	CASSEGNRLSAFF
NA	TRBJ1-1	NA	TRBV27	TGTGCCAGCAGTTTAGGGGATACTTGGAACACTGAAGCTTTCTTT	CASSLGDTWNTEAFF
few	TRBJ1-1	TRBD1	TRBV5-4	TGTGCCAGCAGCGAACCCGGACAGGGCGGCACTGAAGCTTTCTTT	CASSEPGQGGTEAFF
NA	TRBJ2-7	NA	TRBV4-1	TGCGCCAGCAGGGGAACGGACGGTACTCCCGGGGAGCAGTACTTC	CASRGTDGTPGEQYF
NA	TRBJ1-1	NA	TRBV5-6	TGTGCCAGCAGCTCCTCAGGTGGTGAATGGGAAGCTTTCTTT	CASSSSGGEWEAFF
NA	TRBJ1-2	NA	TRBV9	TGTGCCAGCAGCGTAGGGCCAGGCGGCCCTTATGGCTACACCTTC	CASSVGPGGPYGYTF
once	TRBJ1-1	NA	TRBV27	TGTGCCAGCCGGGGTCGTAGAGGGGCAGGTCTGGCTTTCTTT	CASRGRRGAGLAFF
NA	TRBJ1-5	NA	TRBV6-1	TGTGCCAGCAGCTCCACAGGGCACGGCAATCAGCCCCAGCATTTT	CASSSTGHGNQPQHF
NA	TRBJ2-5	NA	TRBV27	TGTGCCAGCAGTTCCGGGACACAACAAGAGACCCAGTACTTC	CASSSGTQQETQYF
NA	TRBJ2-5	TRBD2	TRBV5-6	TGTGCCAGCAGCTTGATAGGCGGGGGGTCGCAAGAGACCCAGTACTTC	CASSLIGGGSQETQYF
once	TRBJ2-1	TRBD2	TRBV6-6	TGTGCCAGCAGCTCGAGCGGGAGCTCCTACAATGAGCAGTTCTTC	CASSSSGSSYNEQFF
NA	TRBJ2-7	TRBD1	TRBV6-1	TGTGCCAGCGATACAGGGGGTACCTACGAGCAGTACTTC	CASDTGGTYEQYF
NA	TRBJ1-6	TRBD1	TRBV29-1	TGCAGCGTTGGCCTGGACAGGGGTTCACCCCTCCACTTT	CSVGLDRGSPLHF
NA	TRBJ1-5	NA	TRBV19	TGTGCCAGTACCCCCCCGGGGCCGGACTATATTCAGCCCCAGCATTTT	CASTPPGPDYIQPQHF
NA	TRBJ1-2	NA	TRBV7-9	TGTGCCAGCAGCTTTAGGCAGGGAGATGGCTACACCTTC	CASSFRQGDGYTF
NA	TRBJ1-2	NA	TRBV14	TGTGCCAGCAGCCGAGGGCCGGATGGCTACACCTTC	CASSRGPDGYTF
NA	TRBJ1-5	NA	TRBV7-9	TGTGCCAGCAGCTTGGCTCTTGGCCTAACGAATCAGCCCCAGCATTTT	CASSLALGLTNQPQHF
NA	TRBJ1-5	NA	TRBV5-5	TGTGCCAGCAGCTTGGCTCGGCAGTTAATCAATCAGCCCCAGCATTTT	CASSLARQLINQPQHF
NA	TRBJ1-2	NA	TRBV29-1	TGCAGCGTTGAAAGCAGTCTTGGCTACACCTTC	CSVESSLGYTF
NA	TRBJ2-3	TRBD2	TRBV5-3	TGTGCCAGAAGCTTGCCTAGCGGGGGGGAATGTGATACGCAGTATTTT	CARSLPSGGECDTQYF
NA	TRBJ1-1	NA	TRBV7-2	TGTGCCAGCAGCTTAGAGGGTCTGAACACTGAAGCTTTCTTT	CASSLEGLNTEAFF
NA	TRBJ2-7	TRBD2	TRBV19	TGTGCCAGTAGTATAAGCGGGGCCTACGAGCAGTACTTC	CASSISGAYEQYF
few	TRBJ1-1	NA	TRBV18	TGTGCCAGCTCACCAAGACAGTTACTGAACACTGAAGCTTTCTTT	CASSPRQLLNTEAFF
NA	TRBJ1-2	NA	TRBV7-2	TGTGCCAGCAGCTTGACAGAGGGGAAATATGGCTACACCTTC	CASSLTEGKYGYTF
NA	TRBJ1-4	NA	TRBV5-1	TGCGCCAGCAGCTTGGCTAGATCCCGGAGGGGGTTTAATGAAAAACTGTTTTTT	CASSLARSRRGFNEKLFF
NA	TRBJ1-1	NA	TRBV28	TGTGCCAGCAGTTTTACCATGAACACTGAAGCTTTCTTT	CASSFTMNTEAFF
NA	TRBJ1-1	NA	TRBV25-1	TGTGCCAGCAGAAGGGGAATCTTAGAAGCTTTCTTT	CASRRGILEAFF
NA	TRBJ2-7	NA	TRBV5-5	TGTGCCAGCAGCGTGACCTTGGGCTCCTACGAGCAGTACTTC	CASSVTLGSYEQYF
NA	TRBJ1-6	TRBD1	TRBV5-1	TGCGCCAGCAGACCTGACAGGGCTAATTCACCCCTCCACTTT	CASRPDRANSPLHF
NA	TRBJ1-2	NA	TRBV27	TGTGCCAGCAGTTTATCGCAGGGGTTCTATGGCTACACCTTC	CASSLSQGFYGYTF
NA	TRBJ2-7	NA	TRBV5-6	TGTGCCAGCAGCTTGTACGAGTCCTACGAGCAGTACTTC	CASSLYESYEQYF
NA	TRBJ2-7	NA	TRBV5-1	TGCGCCAGCAGCTTGGCCTCGGGGGCGGACGAGCAGTACTTC	CASSLASGADEQYF
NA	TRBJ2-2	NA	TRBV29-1	TGCAGCACCTATTCTAACACCGGGGAGCTGTTTTTT	CSTYSNTGELFF
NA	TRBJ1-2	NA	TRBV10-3	TGTGCCATCAGTGAAGACCGGCTGTGGGCTAACTATGGCTACACCTTC	CAISEDRLWANYGYTF
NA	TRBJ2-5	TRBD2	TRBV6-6	TGTGCCAGCAGTTACGGCGGGAGAGAGACCCAGTACTTC	CASSYGGRETQYF